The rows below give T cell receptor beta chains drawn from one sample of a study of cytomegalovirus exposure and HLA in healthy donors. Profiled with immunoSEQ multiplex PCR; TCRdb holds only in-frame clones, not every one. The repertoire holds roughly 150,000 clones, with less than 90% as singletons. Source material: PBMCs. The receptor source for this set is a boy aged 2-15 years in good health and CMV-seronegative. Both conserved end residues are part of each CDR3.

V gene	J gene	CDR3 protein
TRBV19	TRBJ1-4	CASRTGAAEKLFF
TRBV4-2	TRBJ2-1	CASSQDRSVYGSASGSNEQFF
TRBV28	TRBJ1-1	CASSLLGPTEAFF
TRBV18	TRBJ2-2	CASSPRGGTDTGELFF
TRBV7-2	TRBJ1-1	CASSLRAGAGTEAFF
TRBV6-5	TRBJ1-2	CASSSIPGQHYGYTF
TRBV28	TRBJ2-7	CASSSTPTGGVYEQYF
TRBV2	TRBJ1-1	CASSDQGATEAFF
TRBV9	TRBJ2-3	CASSSLSRGADTQYF
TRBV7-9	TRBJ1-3	CASSLTGFGNTIYF
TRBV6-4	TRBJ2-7	CASSPGTGTSEQYF
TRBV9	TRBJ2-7	CASSVGSGPYEQYF
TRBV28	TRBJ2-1	CASRGGVVDEQFF